The 27 T cell receptor beta chains in this list originate from one sample, sequenced in a study of T cells in Graves' hyperthyroidism and ophthalmopathy. The source material, RNA transcripts, was used to amplify TCR beta CDR3 regions. When the TCR CDR3 underwent first-round RT-PCR, the HTBI primer set was used. In TCRdb, the multiplex PCR reads were re-called with MiXCR into one record per CDR3 protein. Altogether some 550,000 distinct CDR3 sequences are present, 16% being singletons, with the ten largest covering around 3.5%. The sample comprised blood. The receptors originated from a woman aged 40 to 55 with Graves' ophthalmopathy.

This chain uses TRBV20-1 with TRBJ2-1; the match to TRBD2 covers 11 bases. Germline CDR1 and CDR2: DFQATT and SNEGSKA (reference sequence). The length of the CDR3 is 14 residues. Unmatched junction bases numbered 4, after V lost 1 base and J lost 8 bases. The CDR3 DNA reads TGCAGTGCTAGAGTCATAGCGGGAGGGGATGAGCAGTTCTTC. Amino acid sequence: CSARVIAGGDEQFF.

This chain uses TRBV7-9 with TRBJ1-4; 7 bases line up with TRBD1. V was clipped by 2 bases and J by 4 bases; unmatched bases: 10. The CDR3 extends over 17 amino acids. The germline gives CDR1 SEHNR, CDR2 FQNEAQ (reference sequence). This chain's CDR3 is CASSLTSTGQLNEKLFF. CDR3 in DNA: TGTGCCAGCAGCTTAACCTCCACGGGACAGCTTAATGAAAAACTGTTTTTT.

This clonotype showed up many times. The chain carries TRBV7-9 and TRBJ2-1; perhaps TRBD2 as D (6 bases). This CDR3 is built from 13 residues. Trimming took off 5 bases at V and 6 bases at J, with 11 bases between the two ends. The V gene's germline CDR1 is SEHNR and CDR2 FQNEAQ (reference sequence). The CDR3 region is CASSLGLVNEQFF. The DNA of the CDR3 is TGTGCCAGCAGCCTGGGACTTGTCAATGAGCAGTTCTTC.

This clonotype showed up just a few times. The genes are TRBV7-3 and TRBJ2-5; no definite D call. Trimming took off 1 base at V and 5 bases at J, with 14 bases between the two ends. CDR3 length: 15 amino acids. CDR1 is SGHTA and CDR2 is FQGTGA in the germline V gene. Here the CDR3 reads CASSLSGDPVETQYF. The CDR3 region has the DNA TGTGCCAGCAGCTTAAGCGGAGACCCGGTCGAGACCCAGTACTTC.

This clonotype was found many times. This chain uses TRBV28 with TRBJ1-3; the D gene is possibly TRBD1 (5 bases). CDR1 is MDHEN and CDR2 is SYDVKM in the germline V gene. Trimming cost V 3 bases and J 8 bases, with 20 bases left between them. This CDR3 has 16 residues. In DNA form, the CDR3 reads TGTGCCAGCAGTTTCCCCCAGGGAAATTCCGCGGACACCATATATTTT. It translates to CASSFPQGNSADTIYF.

This clonotype was seen only a few times. The chain is built from TRBV7-2 and TRBJ2-5; a weak D match, TRBD2 (6 bases). The V and J ends lost 4 bases and 5 bases respectively, with 26 bases between them. CDR1 SGHTA and CDR2 FQGNSA come from the germline V gene. The CDR3 runs to 18 residues. CDR3 coding DNA: TGTGCCAGCAGCTCGACTCTTAGGATAGCGGTCAGCAGGGAGACCCAGTACTTC. It is translated as CASSSTLRIAVSRETQYF. Combining the CDR3 with reference TRBV7-2 and TRBJ2-5 gives the whole variable domain GAGVSQSPSNKVTEKGKDVELRCDPISGHTALYWYRQSLGQGLEFLIYFQGNSAPDKSGLPSDRFSAERTGGSVSTLTIQRTQQEDSAVYLCASSSTLRIAVSRETQYFGPGTRLLVL.

The J gene is TRBJ2-5, the V gene TRBV2, with 7 bases fitting TRBD1. Germline V gives CDR1 SNHLY, CDR2 FYNNEI. CDR3 length equals 13 residues. V shed 9 bases, J shed 2 bases, and the junction held 6 bases outside the gene matches. The chain's CDR3 is CARMDRTQETQYF. CDR3 bases: TGTGCCAGGATGGACAGGACTCAAGAGACCCAGTACTTC. Variable domain in full (rest from reference TRBV2 and TRBJ2-5): EPEVTQTPSHQVTQMGQEVILRCVPISNHLYFYWYRQILGQKVEFLVSFYNNEISEKSEIFDDQFSVERPDGSNFTLKIRSTKLEDSAMYFCARMDRTQETQYFGPGTRLLVL.

This clonotype was observed at least ten times. The CDR3 coding sequence is TGTGCCAGCAGCGGTGCCGGGACAGGGGATGAAAAACTGTTTTTT. Encoded protein: CASSGAGTGDEKLFF. The chain links TRBV7-9 to TRBJ1-4, with 10 nucleotides matching TRBD1. CDR1 and CDR2 (germline): SEHNR, FQNEAQ (reference sequence). V lost 5 bases and J lost 6; bases outside the gene matches: 6. The CDR3 runs 15 residues.

In its sample, this clonotype was seen many times. This chain links TRBV2 with TRBJ2-1; unclear D gene. CDR1 and CDR2 (germline): SNHLY, FYNNEI. V shed 6 bases and J shed 3 bases, with 9 bases lying between them. The CDR3 has 13 amino acids. CDR3 amino acids: CASRRGLYNEQFF. The CDR3 DNA reads as TGTGCCAGCAGAAGAGGTCTCTACAATGAGCAGTTCTTC. The full variable domain, rest sourced from reference TRBV2 and TRBJ2-1, is EPEVTQTPSHQVTQMGQEVILRCVPISNHLYFYWYRQILGQKVEFLVSFYNNEISEKSEIFDDQFSVERPDGSNFTLKIRSTKLEDSAMYFCASRRGLYNEQFFGPGTRLTVL.

This clonotype was picked up one time. V is TRBV12-3 or TRBV12-4 and J is TRBJ2-1; 8 bases line up with TRBD2. The length of the CDR3 is 15 residues. Trimming at V came to 5 bases and at J to 3 bases, leaving 6 bases not matched to a gene. The CDR3 loop reads CASSPSGSCYNEQFF. The CDR3 nucleotides are TGTGCCAGCAGTCCAAGCGGGAGTTGCTACAATGAGCAGTTCTTC.

This clonotype was detected only once. This chain connects TRBV2 to TRBJ2-7; 14 bases fit TRBD2. The CDR3 contains 15 residues. The trim removed 4 bases at V and 6 bases at J, leaving 5 bases unmatched. The germline V gene has CDR1 SNHLY and CDR2 FYNNEI. The CDR3 DNA reads TGTGCCAGCAGTGTCGGGACTAGCGGGAGTCTCGAGCAGTACTTC. This sequence encodes CASSVGTSGSLEQYF.

This chain uses TRBV30 with TRBJ2-2, with TRBD2 identical over 7 bases. Trimming removed 3 bases from V and 2 bases from J; junction bases left unmatched: 9. CDR1 and CDR2 (germline): GTSNPN, SVGIG (reference sequence). The CDR3 is made up of 16 amino acids. The DNA of the CDR3 is TGTGCCTGGAGGGTGGGAGGGGCAAGAAACACCGGGGAGCTGTTTTTT. Its protein is CAWRVGGARNTGELFF.

The chain employs TRBV6-1 and TRBJ2-7, with TRBD2 matching over 7 bases. This CDR3 is 14 amino acids long. With 7 bases clipped from V and 2 bases from J, the junction kept 8 bases outside the gene matches. Germline V CDR1 and CDR2: MNHNS, SASEGT. The CDR3 coding sequence is TGTGCCAGCATGGGGGGGACTCGTCCCTACGAGCAGTACTTC. It specifies CASMGGTRPYEQYF.

This clonotype was seen ten or more times. The chain uses TRBV20-1 and TRBJ2-7; possibly TRBD1 for D (6 bases). The CDR3 is made up of 13 amino acids. CDR1 is DFQATT, CDR2 SNEGSKA, per germline (reference sequence). Trimming removed 4 bases from V and 6 bases from J, with 16 bases in between. CDR3 nucleotide sequence: TGCAGTGCTACTACTAACAGGGATTTCGAGCAGTACTTC. It encodes CSATTNRDFEQYF.

The CDR3 nucleotides are TGTGCCAGCAGCTCACAATATACGGGTTACGAGCAGTACTTC. As protein: CASSSQYTGYEQYF. The rearrangement joins TRBV6-2 or TRBV6-3 to TRBJ2-7, with D uncertain. CDR3 size: 14 residues. The germline gives CDR1 MNHEY, CDR2 SVGEGT. Trimming took 6 bases from V and 4 from J, leaving 16 bases between them.

The DNA for the CDR3 is TGCAGTGCAACTCCGGGACTAGCACTTTCGTTGGGGGTACAAGAGACCCAGTACTTC. Translation gives CSATPGLALSLGVQETQYF. The chain uses TRBV20-1 and TRBJ2-5; TRBD2 matches at 9 bases. The junction had 22 bases not matched to a gene; V was cut back by 6 bases and J by 2 bases. The germline V gene encodes CDR1 DFQATT and CDR2 SNEGSKA (reference sequence). The CDR3 consists of 19 residues.

This clonotype was observed many times. The chain combines TRBV27 with TRBJ1-5; D remains ambiguous. V was trimmed by 6 bases and J by 7 bases, leaving 13 bases between them. The germline V gene encodes CDR1 MNHEY and CDR2 SMNVEV (reference sequence). This CDR3 is 13 amino acids long. The CDR3: CASSLSEGQPQHF. CDR3 in DNA: TGTGCCAGCAGCCTTTCCGAGGGCCAGCCCCAGCATTTT.

This clonotype was seen ten or more times. The genes are TRBV30 and TRBJ2-1; no clear D. CDR1 GTSNPN and CDR2 SVGIG come from the germline V gene (reference sequence). V dropped 5 bases and J dropped 0 bases, with 11 bases sitting between them. This CDR3 comprises 14 residues. The CDR3 sequence: CAWVKPSSYNEQFF. In DNA form, the CDR3 reads TGTGCCTGGGTTAAACCGAGCTCCTACAATGAGCAGTTCTTC.

This clonotype was counted ten times or more. V is TRBV3-1 and J is TRBJ2-1; D is possibly TRBD1 or TRBD2 (5 bases each). CDR3 length: 17 residues. Germline values: CDR1 LGHDT, CDR2 YNNKEL (reference sequence). The germline V and J ends were trimmed by 1 base and 4 bases, with 17 bases remaining between them. CDR3 in DNA: TGTGCCAGCAGCCAAGGGGTCGGGACGCCCATTTACAATGAGCAGTTCTTC. Its protein product is CASSQGVGTPIYNEQFF.

This clonotype was picked up many times. The gene calls are TRBV28 and TRBJ2-7; 9 bases fit TRBD2. This CDR3 is 15 amino acids long. Germline V CDR1 and CDR2: MDHEN, SYDVKM. V gave up 0 bases and J gave up 2 bases; unmatched junction bases: 2. Here the CDR3 reads CASSLWASGAYEQYF. In nucleotides, the CDR3 is TGTGCCAGCAGTTTATGGGCTAGCGGGGCCTACGAGCAGTACTTC.

This chain uses TRBV10-3 with TRBJ1-3; TRBD1 agrees at 8 bases. This CDR3 is 12 amino acids long. From germline, CDR1 is ENHRY and CDR2 SYGVKD. J was trimmed by 8 bases and V by 5 bases; bases with no gene match: 2. The CDR3 sequence: CAISPTGDTIYF. CDR3 in DNA: TGTGCCATCAGTCCGACAGGGGACACCATATATTTT.

The sample holds many counts of this clonotype. This chain joins TRBV5-1 and TRBJ2-1; TRBD2 might be the D (6 bases). From germline, CDR1 is SGHRS and CDR2 YFSETQ. V was clipped by 3 bases and J by 1 base, with 11 bases between them. CDR3 size: 15 residues. The CDR3 reads CASSSVGGSYNEQFF. The DNA of the CDR3 is TGCGCCAGCAGCTCGGTCGGGGGATCCTACAATGAGCAGTTCTTC. The full variable domain, completed using reference TRBV5-1 and TRBJ2-1, is KAGVTQTPRYLIKTRGQQVTLSCSPISGHRSVSWYQQTPGQGLQFLFEYFSETQRNKGNFPGRFSGRQFSNSRSEMNVSTLELGDSALYLCASSSVGGSYNEQFFGPGTRLTVL.

Turning to this clonotype: An end of the junction does not agree with germline; a read error may underlie this. The V and J genes are TRBV20-1 and TRBJ1-1; 10 bases map to TRBD1. CDR3 length equals 14 residues. Germline-derived CDR1 and CDR2 are DFQATT and SNEGSKA (reference sequence). CDR3 nucleotides: TGCAGTGCTAGAGCGGGACAGGGGAACAGTGAAGCTTTCTTT. The encoded protein is CSARAGQGNSEAFF.

This clonotype appeared a few times. V is TRBV6-1 and J is TRBJ1-4, with D perhaps matching TRBD1 (6 bases). The CDR3 consists of 17 residues. From germline, CDR1 is MNHNS and CDR2 SASEGT. Between the trimmed V and J ends, which lost 5 bases and 4 bases, there was a span of 20 bases. The CDR3 bases are TGTGCCAGCAGTCCCCGGACAGTAGGAAAAGTTAATGAAAAACTGTTTTTT. Protein product: CASSPRTVGKVNEKLFF.

This clonotype was seen at least ten times. The J gene is TRBJ2-4, the V gene TRBV20-1; TRBD1 is a possible D gene (5 bases). The CDR3 spans 14 residues. V lost 6 bases to trimming and J lost 1 base, with 13 bases between them. Germline V lookup: CDR1 DFQATT, CDR2 SNEGSKA (reference sequence). The CDR3 coding sequence is TGCAGTGCCCCGACAGAAAGCGCCAAAAACATTCAGTACTTC. As protein: CSAPTESAKNIQYF.

This clonotype has ten or more counts. J is TRBJ2-3 and V is TRBV18; 8 nucleotides agree with TRBD1. V dropped 4 bases and J dropped 2; count of bases not matched to a gene: 8. Germline loops: CDR1 KGHSH, CDR2 LQKENI. The CDR3 totals 16 residues. The CDR3 nucleotides read TGTGCCAGCTCACGAGCAGGGGGCTCGTCCACAGATACGCAGTATTTT. This sequence encodes CASSRAGGSSTDTQYF.

This clonotype was observed a handful of times. This sequence joins TRBV6-1 and TRBJ2-6; D is ambiguous. V was shortened by 2 bases and J by 3 bases, with 8 bases between the two germline ends. The germline gives CDR1 MNHNS, CDR2 SASEGT. This CDR3 is 15 amino acids long. CDR3 bases: TGTGCCAGCAGTGAACAAGGGTATGGGGCCAACGTCCTGACTTTC. Translating gives CASSEQGYGANVLTF.